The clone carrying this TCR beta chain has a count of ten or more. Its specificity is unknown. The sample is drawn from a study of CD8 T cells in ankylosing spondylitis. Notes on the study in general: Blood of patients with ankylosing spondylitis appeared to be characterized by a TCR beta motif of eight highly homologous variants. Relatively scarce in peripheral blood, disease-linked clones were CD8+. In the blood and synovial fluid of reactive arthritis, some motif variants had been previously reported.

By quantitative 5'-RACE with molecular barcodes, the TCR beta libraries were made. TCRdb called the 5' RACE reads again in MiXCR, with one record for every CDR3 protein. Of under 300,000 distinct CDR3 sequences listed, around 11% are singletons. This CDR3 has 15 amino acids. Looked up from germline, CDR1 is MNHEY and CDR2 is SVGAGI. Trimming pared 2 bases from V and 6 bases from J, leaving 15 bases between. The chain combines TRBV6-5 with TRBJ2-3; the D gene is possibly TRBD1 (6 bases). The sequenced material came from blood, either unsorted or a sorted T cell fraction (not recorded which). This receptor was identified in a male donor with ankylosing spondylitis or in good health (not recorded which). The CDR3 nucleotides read TGTGCCAGCAGTTACCAGGGACCAAGGGGGGATACGCAGTATTTT. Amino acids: CASSYQGPRGDTQYF.